This T cell receptor (beta chain) was captured by sequencing in a study of blood T cell repertoires in COVID-19. Across the whole study: In each case, the material was cDNA or gDNA derived from T cells, B-cell-depleted T cells, or PBMCs.

Per the original data handling: Reference gene primer amplification gave nucleated cell count estimates. The protocol was immunoSEQ multiplex PCR, while the TCRdb copy is restricted to in-frame clones and leaves out a portion. That table supplies the V and J calls and clone size; D and trimming were determined from the DNA. The sample has more than 250,000 clones; around 88% are singletons. With V trimmed by 7 bases and J by 6 bases, 6 bases remained unmatched. CDR1 is MNHEY and CDR2 is SVGAGI in the germline V gene. The CDR3 has 12 amino acids. Sequencing was carried out using peripheral blood. This chain links TRBV6-5 with TRBJ2-7; 7 bases fit TRBD1. This clonotype was obtained from a woman between 45 and 65 years old with acute or convalescent COVID-19. The CDR3 nucleotides read TGTGCCAGCACAACAGGGGTATCCGAGCAGTACTTC. Translating it yields CASTTGVSEQYF.